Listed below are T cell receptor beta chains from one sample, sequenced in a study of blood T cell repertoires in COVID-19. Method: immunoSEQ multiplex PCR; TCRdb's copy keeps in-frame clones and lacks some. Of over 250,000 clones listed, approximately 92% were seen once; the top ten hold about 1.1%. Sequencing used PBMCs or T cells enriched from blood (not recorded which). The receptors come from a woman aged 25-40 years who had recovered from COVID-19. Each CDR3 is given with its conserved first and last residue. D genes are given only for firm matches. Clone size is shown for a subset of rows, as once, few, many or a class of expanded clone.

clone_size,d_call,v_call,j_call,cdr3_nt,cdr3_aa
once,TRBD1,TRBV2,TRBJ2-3,TGTGCCAGCAGTAACAGGGGGGCAGATACGCAGTATTTT,CASSNRGADTQYF
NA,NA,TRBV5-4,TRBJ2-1,TGTGCCAGCAGCTTGGTCCCCCTCAATGAGCAGTTCTTC,CASSLVPLNEQFF
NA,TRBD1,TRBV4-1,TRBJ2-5,TGCGCCAGCAGCCCACGACAGGGGGCAGGAGAGACCCAGTACTTC,CASSPRQGAGETQYF
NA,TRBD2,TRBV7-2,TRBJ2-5,TGTGCCAGCAGCTTAGGGGGCGGGAGAGTACCGGAGACCCAGTACTTC,CASSLGGGRVPETQYF
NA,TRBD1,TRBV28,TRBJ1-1,TGTGCCAGCAGTTTGGGGACAGGGAGGTGGGGAGTGATGAACACTGAAGCTTTCTTT,CASSLGTGRWGVMNTEAFF
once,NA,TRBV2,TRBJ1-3,TGTGCCAGCAGCCTTAACAGGGCTGGAAACACCATATATTTT,CASSLNRAGNTIYF
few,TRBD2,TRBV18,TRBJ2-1,TGTGCCAGCTCACCGCAAGCGGGAGGGCTCCGGGGGGAGCAGTTCTTC,CASSPQAGGLRGEQFF
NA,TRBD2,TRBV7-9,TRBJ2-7,TGTGCCAGCAGCCGGGGGGCCACTAGCGGAAGCTCCTACGAGCAGTACTTC,CASSRGATSGSSYEQYF
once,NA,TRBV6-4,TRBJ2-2,TGTGCCAGCAGTCCCGTCTGGGGAGCCGGGGAGCTGTTTTTT,CASSPVWGAGELFF
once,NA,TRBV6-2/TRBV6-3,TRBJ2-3,TGTGCCAGCAGCCGGAGTCGCACAGATACGCAGTATTTT,CASSRSRTDTQYF
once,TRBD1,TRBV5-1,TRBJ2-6,TGCGCCAGCGCCGACAGGGCCGGGGCCAACGTCCTGACTTTC,CASADRAGANVLTF
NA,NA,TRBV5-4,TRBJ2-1,TGTGCCAGCCTAGCGAACCACAATGAGCAGTTCTTC,CASLANHNEQFF
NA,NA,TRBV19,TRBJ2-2,TGTGCCAGTAGTACATCTCCACAGGCCACCGGGGAGCTGTTTTTT,CASSTSPQATGELFF
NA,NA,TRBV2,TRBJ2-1,TGTGCCAGCAGCGTCGACAGGTACAATGAGCAGTTCTTC,CASSVDRYNEQFF
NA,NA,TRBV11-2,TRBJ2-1,TGTGCCAGCAGCTTCCCCCAAGGTGGGCGGGTAAGGGACTTGGAGGAGCAGTTCTTC,CASSFPQGGRVRDLEEQFF
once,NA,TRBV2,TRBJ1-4,TGTGCCAGCAGTGGGTACAGTCTTGCAACTAATGAAAAACTGTTTTTT,CASSGYSLATNEKLFF
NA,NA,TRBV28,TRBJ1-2,TGTGCCAGCAGTTTAGGCAGCGAGATTATCTATGGCTACACCTTC,CASSLGSEIIYGYTF
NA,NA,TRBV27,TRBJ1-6,TGTGCCAGCCGTCTCGCGGCGAGGTCAGTGGTATATTCACCCCTCCACTTT,CASRLAARSVVYSPLHF
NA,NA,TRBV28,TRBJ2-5,TGTGCCAGCAGTTTGGTGCAGGGGCGGTTTGAGACCCAGTACTTC,CASSLVQGRFETQYF
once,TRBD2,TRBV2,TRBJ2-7,TGTGCCAGCAAACTAGCGGGTGTCTCCTACGAGCAGTACTTC,CASKLAGVSYEQYF
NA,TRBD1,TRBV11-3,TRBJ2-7,TGTGCCAGCAGCTTGGAGGGACAGGCCTTCTACGAGCAGTACTTC,CASSLEGQAFYEQYF
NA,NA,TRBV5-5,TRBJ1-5,TGTGCCAGCAGCTTGGTAGATCAGCCCCAGCATTTT,CASSLVDQPQHF
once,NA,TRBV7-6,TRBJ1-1,TGTGCCAGCAGCTTAGGGCCGGGGAGGAGGTCTGAAGCTTTCTTT,CASSLGPGRRSEAFF
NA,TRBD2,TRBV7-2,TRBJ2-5,TGTGCCAGCAGCTTCCGGCGGAATCTAGCGGGAGGAGGAGAGACCCAGTACTTC,CASSFRRNLAGGGETQYF
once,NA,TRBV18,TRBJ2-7,TGTGCCAGCTCACCACTCCAGAGCGGCAGCTCCTACGAGCAGTACTTC,CASSPLQSGSSYEQYF
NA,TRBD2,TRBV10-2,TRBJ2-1,TGCGCCAGCAGTCTCAGGGAGGGGTCCTACAATGAGCAGTTCTTC,CASSLREGSYNEQFF
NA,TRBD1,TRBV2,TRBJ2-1,TGTGCCAGCAGTGAAGCGCCGGGACAGGGCGGTGAGCAGTTCTTC,CASSEAPGQGGEQFF
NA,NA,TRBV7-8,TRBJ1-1,TGTGCCAGCAGCTTAGCGAGTACAGGCATGAACACTGAAGCTTTCTTT,CASSLASTGMNTEAFF
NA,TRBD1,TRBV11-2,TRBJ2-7,TGTGCCAGCAGCTCAGGACAGGGGGCCTACGAGCAGTACTTC,CASSSGQGAYEQYF
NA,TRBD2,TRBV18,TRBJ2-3,TGTGCCAGCTCAACCAACCGGGAGGGCCTGAGAGATACGCAGTATTTT,CASSTNREGLRDTQYF
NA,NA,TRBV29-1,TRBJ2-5,TGCAGCGTTGTATATCGGGAGACCCAGTACTTC,CSVVYRETQYF